This paragraph reports one T cell receptor beta chain. TCRdb keeps only in-frame clones here, not all; method: immunoSEQ multiplex PCR. The table records more than 200,000 clones, 80% to 90% of them present only once. The data were taken from a study of blood T cell repertoires in COVID-19. Study at large: Whether acute or convalescent, the COVID-19 samples came from the United States, Italy and Spain.

V lost 2 bases to trimming and J lost 2 bases; unmatched junction nucleotides: 5. Germline V CDR1 and CDR2: MNHNS, SASEGT. There are 16 residues in the CDR3. This receptor was taken from a man in his 60s with acute or convalescent COVID-19. The sequenced sample consisted of peripheral blood. The rearrangement uses TRBV6-1 and TRBJ2-5; 10 nucleotides align to TRBD1. This CDR3 reads CASSERTGGPQETQYF. CDR3 DNA sequence: TGTGCCAGCAGTGAACGGACAGGGGGGCCGCAAGAGACCCAGTACTTC.